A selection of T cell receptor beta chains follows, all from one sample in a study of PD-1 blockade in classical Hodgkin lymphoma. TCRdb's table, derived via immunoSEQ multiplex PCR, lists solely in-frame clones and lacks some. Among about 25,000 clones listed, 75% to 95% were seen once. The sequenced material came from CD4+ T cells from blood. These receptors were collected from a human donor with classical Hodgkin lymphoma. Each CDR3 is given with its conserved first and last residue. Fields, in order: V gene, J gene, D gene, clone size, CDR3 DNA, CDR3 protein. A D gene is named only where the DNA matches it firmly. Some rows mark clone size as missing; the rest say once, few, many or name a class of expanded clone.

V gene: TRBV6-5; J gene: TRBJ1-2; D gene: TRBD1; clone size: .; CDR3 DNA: TGTGCCAGCAGGATTACAGGGGGCGGCGGCTACACCTTC; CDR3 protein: CASRITGGGGYTF
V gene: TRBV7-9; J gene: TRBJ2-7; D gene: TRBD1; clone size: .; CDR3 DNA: TGTGCCAGCAGCTTAGGCTCCGGGACAGGCTATGACGAGCAGTACTTC; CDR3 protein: CASSLGSGTGYDEQYF
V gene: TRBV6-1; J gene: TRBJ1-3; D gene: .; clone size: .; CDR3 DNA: TGTGCCAGCAGTGAAAATCTGGCTGGAAACACCATATATTTT; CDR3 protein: CASSENLAGNTIYF
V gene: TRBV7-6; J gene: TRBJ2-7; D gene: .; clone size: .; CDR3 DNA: TGTGCCAGCAGCTTAGATGCGGGACTGGGGTCCTACGAGCAGTACTTC; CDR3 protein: CASSLDAGLGSYEQYF
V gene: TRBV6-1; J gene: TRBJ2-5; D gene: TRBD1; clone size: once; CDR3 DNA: TGTGCCAGCAGTCCGAGACAGGGAACACAGACCCAGTACTTC; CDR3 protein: CASSPRQGTQTQYF
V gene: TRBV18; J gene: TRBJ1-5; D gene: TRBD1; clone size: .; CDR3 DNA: TGTGCCAGCTCACTGTCGATAGGGACAGGGGACAATCAGCCCCAGCATTTT; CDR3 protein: CASSLSIGTGDNQPQHF
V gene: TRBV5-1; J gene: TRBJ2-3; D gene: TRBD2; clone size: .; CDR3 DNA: TGCGCCAGCAGCTTACGGGAGGGATCAGTCACAGATACGCAGTATTTT; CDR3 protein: CASSLREGSVTDTQYF
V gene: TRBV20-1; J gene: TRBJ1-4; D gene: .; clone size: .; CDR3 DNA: TGCAGTGCTAACGGGCTCGAAAAACTGTTTTTT; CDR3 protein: CSANGLEKLFF
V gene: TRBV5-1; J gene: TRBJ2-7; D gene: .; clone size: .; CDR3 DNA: TGCGCCAGCAGCTTGGTATATGGGGGTCCCTACGAGCAGTACTTC; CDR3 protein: CASSLVYGGPYEQYF
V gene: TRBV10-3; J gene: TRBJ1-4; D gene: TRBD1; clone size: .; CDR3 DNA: TGTGCCATCAGTGAGAAAGGGACAGGGGCTTCTGAAAAACTGTTTTTT; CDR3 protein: CAISEKGTGASEKLFF
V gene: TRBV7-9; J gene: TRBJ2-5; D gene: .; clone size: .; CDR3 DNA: TGTGCCAGCAGCTTACTGGCGGAGACCCAGTACTTC; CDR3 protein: CASSLLAETQYF
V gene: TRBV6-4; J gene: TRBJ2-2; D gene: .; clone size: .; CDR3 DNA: TGTGCCAGCAGTGAAAACAGGAACACCGGGGAGCTGTTTTTT; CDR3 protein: CASSENRNTGELFF
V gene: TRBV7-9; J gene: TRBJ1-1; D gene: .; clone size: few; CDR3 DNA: TGTGCCAGCAGCTTAGCGGCAACCACTGAAGCTTTCTTT; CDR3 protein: CASSLAATTEAFF
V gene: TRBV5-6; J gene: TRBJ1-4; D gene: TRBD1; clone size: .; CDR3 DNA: TGTGCCAGCAGCGTTACAGGGGGCGCGGAGGAAAAACTGTTTTTT; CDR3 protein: CASSVTGGAEEKLFF
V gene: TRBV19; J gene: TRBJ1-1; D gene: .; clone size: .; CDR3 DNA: TGTGCCAGTAGTATTCAACCGAACACTGAAGCTTTCTTT; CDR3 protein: CASSIQPNTEAFF
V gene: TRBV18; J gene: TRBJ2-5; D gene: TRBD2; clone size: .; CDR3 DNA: TGTGCCAGCTCACCACCCATAAGGTACGAGCGGGGGGGCCCCGAGACCCAGTACTTC; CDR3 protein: CASSPPIRYERGGPETQYF
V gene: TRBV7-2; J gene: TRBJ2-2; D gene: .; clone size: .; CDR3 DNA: TGTGCCAGCAGCTTATCCGGTTTTTCTGGGACCGGGGAGCTGTTTTTT; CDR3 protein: CASSLSGFSGTGELFF
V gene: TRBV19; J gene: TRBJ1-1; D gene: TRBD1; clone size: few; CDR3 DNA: TGTGCCAGTAGTATCCTGTGGGACAGGGGGCATGCTTTCTTT; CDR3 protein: CASSILWDRGHAFF
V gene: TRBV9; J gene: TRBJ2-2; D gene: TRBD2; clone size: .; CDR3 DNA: TGTGCCAGCAGCGTGGTAGCGGGGGGAATCGGGGAGCTGTTTTTT; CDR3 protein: CASSVVAGGIGELFF
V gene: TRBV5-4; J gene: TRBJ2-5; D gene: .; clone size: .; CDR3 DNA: TGTGCCAGCAGCTTGGGGCTGGTCCAAGAGACCCAGTACTTC; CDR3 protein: CASSLGLVQETQYF
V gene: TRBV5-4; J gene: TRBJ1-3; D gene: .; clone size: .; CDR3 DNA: TGTGCCAGCAGCTTGAATACAGCAGGAAACACCATATATTTT; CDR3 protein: CASSLNTAGNTIYF
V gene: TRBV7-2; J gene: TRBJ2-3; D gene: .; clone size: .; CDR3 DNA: TGTGCCAGCAGCCCACTGGGACTGGCAGATACGCAGTATTTT; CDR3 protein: CASSPLGLADTQYF
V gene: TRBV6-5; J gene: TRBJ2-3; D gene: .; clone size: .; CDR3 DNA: TGTGCCAGCAGCCGCCCGAACGCGGGAGATACGCAGTATTTT; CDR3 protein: CASSRPNAGDTQYF
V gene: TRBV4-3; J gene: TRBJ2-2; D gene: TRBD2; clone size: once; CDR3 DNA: TGCGCCAGCAGCCATGACGGGGGGGCGAGGACCGGGGAGCTGTTTTTT; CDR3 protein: CASSHDGGARTGELFF
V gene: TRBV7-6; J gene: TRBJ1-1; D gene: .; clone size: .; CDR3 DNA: TGTGCCAGCAGCTTAAGCGGAGGGAACACTGAAGCTTTCTTT; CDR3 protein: CASSLSGGNTEAFF
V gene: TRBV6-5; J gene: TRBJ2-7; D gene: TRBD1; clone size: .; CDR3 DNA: TGTGCCAGCAGTTACTCGGACAGGGGGTACGAGCAGTACTTC; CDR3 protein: CASSYSDRGYEQYF